This T cell receptor (beta chain) stems from a study of hypomethylating agent response in myelodysplastic syndrome. Assay used: immunoSEQ multiplex PCR; TCRdb lists only in-frame clones, some missing. In the table there are roughly 4,000 clones, about 87% of which are singletons. The TCR was taken from a human donor with myelodysplastic syndrome. Here the sequenced sample was bone marrow, taken before or after starting hypomethylating agent treatment for myelodysplastic syndrome (not recorded which).

The CDR3 sequence: CASSLSQGAYEAFF. CDR3 DNA: TGTGCCAGCAGCTTAAGCCAGGGGGCGTATGAAGCTTTCTTT. This rearrangement joins TRBV7-9 to TRBJ1-1; 8 nucleotides agree with TRBD1. V gave up 2 bases and J gave up 7 bases; unmatched junction bases: 6. CDR1 SEHNR and CDR2 FQNEAQ come from the germline V gene (reference sequence). CDR3 length: 14 amino acids.